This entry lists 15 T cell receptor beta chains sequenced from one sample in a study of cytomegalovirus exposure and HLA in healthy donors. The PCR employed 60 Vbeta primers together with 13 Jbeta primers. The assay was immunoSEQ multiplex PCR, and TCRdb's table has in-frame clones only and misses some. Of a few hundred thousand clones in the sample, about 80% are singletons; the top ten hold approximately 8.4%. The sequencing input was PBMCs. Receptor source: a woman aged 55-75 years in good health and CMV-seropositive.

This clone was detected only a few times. The DNA of the CDR3 is TGCGCCAGCAGCCCCGGAGCGATCTCTGGAAACACCATATATTTT. It is translated as CASSPGAISGNTIYF. The V and J genes are TRBV5-1 and TRBJ1-3; D is unresolved. Germline lookup yields CDR1 SGHRS and CDR2 YFSETQ. The CDR3 has 15 amino acids. The V end was cut by 4 bases, the J end by 0 bases, with 11 bases between.

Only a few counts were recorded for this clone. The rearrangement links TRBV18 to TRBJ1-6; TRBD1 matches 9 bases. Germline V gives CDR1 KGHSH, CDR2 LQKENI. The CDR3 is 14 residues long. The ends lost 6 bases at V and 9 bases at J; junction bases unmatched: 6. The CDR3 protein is CASSSGTGFSPLHF. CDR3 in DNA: TGTGCCAGCTCGTCGGGGACAGGGTTTTCACCCCTCCACTTT.

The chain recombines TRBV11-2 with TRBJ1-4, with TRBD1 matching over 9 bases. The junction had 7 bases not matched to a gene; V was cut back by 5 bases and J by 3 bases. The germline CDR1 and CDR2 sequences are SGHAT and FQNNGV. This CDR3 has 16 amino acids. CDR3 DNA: TGTGCCAGCAGCGCCTACAGGGGGCGAGCTAATGAAAAACTGTTTTTT. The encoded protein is CASSAYRGRANEKLFF.

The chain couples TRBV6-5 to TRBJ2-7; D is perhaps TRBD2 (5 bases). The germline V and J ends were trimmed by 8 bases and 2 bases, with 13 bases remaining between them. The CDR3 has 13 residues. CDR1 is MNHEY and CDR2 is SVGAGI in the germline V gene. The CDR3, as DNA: TGTGCCAGCGGTAGGACGGGGACCTACGAGCAGTACTTC. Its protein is CASGRTGTYEQYF.

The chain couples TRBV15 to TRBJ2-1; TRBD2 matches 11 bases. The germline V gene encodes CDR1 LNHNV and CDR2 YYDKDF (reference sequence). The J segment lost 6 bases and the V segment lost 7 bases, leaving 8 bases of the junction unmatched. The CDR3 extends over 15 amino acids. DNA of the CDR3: TGTGCCACCACCCTGACTAGCGGGACGCCCAATGAGCAGTTCTTC. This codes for CATTLTSGTPNEQFF.

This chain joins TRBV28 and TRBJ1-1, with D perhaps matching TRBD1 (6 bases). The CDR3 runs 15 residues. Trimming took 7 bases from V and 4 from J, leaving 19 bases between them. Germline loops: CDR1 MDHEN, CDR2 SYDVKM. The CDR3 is CASTPGALGTTEAFF. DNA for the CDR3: TGTGCCAGCACCCCAGGGGCTCTGGGGACCACTGAAGCTTTCTTT.

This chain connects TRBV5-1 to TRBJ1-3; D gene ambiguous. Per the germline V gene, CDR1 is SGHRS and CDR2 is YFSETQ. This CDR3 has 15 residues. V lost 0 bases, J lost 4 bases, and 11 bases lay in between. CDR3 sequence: CASSLGRAGGNTIYF. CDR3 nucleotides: TGCGCCAGCAGCTTGGGGAGGGCCGGAGGAAACACCATATATTTT.

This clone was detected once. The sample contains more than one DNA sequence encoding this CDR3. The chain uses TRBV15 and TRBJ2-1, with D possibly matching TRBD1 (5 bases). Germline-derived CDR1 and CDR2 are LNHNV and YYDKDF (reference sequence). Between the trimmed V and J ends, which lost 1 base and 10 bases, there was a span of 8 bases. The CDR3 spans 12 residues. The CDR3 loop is CATSRVPGEQFF. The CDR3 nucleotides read TGTGCCACCAGCAGAGTTCCAGGGGAGCAGTTCTTC. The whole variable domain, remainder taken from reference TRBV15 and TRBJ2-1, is DAMVIQNPRYQVTQFGKPVTLSCSQTLNHNVMYWYQQKSSQAPKLLFHYYDKDFNNEADTPDNFQSRRPNTSFCFLDIRSPGLGDTAMYLCATSRVPGEQFFGPGTRLTVL.

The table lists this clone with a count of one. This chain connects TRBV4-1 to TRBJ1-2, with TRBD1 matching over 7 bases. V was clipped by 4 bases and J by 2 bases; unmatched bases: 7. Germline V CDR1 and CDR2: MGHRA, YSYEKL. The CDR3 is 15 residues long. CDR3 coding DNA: TGCGCCAGCAGCCTAGGGTCGACAGGGAACTATGGCTACACCTTC. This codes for CASSLGSTGNYGYTF.

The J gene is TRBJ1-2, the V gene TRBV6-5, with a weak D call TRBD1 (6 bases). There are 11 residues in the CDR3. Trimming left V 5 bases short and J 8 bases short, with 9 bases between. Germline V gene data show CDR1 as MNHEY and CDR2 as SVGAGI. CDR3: CASSTGWGYTF. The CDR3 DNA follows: TGTGCCAGCAGTACAGGGTGGGGCTACACCTTC.

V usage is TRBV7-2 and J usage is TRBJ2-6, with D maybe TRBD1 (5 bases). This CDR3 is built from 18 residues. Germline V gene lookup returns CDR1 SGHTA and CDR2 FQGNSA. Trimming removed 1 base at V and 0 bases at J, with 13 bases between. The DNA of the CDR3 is TGTGCCAGCAGCTTAGGGCACAGGTTTGGCTCTGGGGCCAACGTCCTGACTTTC. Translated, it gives CASSLGHRFGSGANVLTF.

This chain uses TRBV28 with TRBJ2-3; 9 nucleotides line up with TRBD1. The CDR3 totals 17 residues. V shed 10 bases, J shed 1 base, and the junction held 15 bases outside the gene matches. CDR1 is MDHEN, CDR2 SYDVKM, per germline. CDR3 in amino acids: CATHSPGQGLRTDTQYF. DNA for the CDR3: TGTGCCACCCATAGTCCAGGACAGGGGTTGCGCACAGATACGCAGTATTTT.

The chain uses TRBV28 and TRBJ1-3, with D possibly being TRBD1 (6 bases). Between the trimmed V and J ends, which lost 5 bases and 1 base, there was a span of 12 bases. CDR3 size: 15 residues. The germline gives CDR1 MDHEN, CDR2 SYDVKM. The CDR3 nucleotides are TGTGCCAGCAGTAAGCAGGGGATATCTGGAAACACCATATATTTT. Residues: CASSKQGISGNTIYF.

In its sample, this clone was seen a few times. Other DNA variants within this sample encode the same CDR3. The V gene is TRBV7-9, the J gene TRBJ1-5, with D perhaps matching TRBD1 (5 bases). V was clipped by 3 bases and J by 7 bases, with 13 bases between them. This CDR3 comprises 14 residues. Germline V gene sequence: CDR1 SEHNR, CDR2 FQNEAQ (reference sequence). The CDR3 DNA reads TGTGCCAGCAGCTTTGGGCAGGGAGGACAGCCCCAGCATTTT. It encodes CASSFGQGGQPQHF.

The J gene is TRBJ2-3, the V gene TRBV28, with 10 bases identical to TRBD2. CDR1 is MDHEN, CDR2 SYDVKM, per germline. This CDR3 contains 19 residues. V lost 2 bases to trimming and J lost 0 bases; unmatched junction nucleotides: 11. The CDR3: CASSLGTHGLAESTDTQYF. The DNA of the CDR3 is TGTGCCAGCAGTTTAGGGACTCATGGACTAGCGGAGAGCACAGATACGCAGTATTTT.